This T cell receptor beta chain was retrieved from a study of blood T cell repertoires in COVID-19. This table comes from immunoSEQ multiplex PCR, and its TCRdb copy is limited to in-frame clones, with some not included. Among approximately 200,000 clones, about 88% were seen once, and the ten largest hold under 2%. This CDR3 has 14 amino acids. Deletions cut 5 bases from V and 7 bases from J, with 17 bases between. CDR1 is KGHSH and CDR2 is LQKENI in the germline V gene. Material: peripheral blood. The receptor was isolated from a man in his 70s with acute or convalescent COVID-19. The V and J genes are TRBV18 and TRBJ1-2, with D maybe TRBD1 (5 bases). In nucleotides, the CDR3 is TGTGCCAGCTCAATGACAGACTCTATGATTGGCTACACCTTC. The encoded protein is CASSMTDSMIGYTF.